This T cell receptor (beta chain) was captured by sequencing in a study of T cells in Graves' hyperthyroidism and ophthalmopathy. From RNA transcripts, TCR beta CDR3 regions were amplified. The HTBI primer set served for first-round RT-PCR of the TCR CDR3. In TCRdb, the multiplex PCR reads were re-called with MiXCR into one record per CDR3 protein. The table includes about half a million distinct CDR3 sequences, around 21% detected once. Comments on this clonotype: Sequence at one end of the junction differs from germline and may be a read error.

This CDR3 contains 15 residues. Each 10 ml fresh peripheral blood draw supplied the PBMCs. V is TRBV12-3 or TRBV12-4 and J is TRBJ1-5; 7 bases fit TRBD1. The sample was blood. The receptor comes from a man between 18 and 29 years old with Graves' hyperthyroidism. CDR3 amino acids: CASSGGQPASQPKHF. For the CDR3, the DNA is TGTGCCAGCAGTGGGGGACAGCCGGCTAGTCAGCCCAAGCATTTT.